This TCR beta chain was sequenced for a study of CD8 T cells in ankylosing spondylitis. Whole-study findings and limits: A TCR beta motif made of fewer than 10 highly homologous variants seemed typical of ankylosing spondylitis blood.

TCRdb ran MiXCR on the 5' RACE reads and lists one entry per CDR3 protein. The data contain around 890,000 distinct CDR3 sequences, about 11% of them singletons. A note on this clonotype: Its antigen is unknown.

The CDR3 loop spans 14 amino acids. Germline V lookup: CDR1 SQVTM, CDR2 ANQGSEA. Trimming shortened V by 0 bases and J by 2 bases, and 8 bases separated the two germline ends. This clonotype was sampled from a male donor with ankylosing spondylitis. The chain uses TRBV29-1 and TRBJ1-3; D remains ambiguous. The sample taken for sequencing was blood, either unsorted or a sorted T cell fraction (not recorded which). The CDR3 protein is CSVEDKGTGNTIYF. The CDR3, as DNA: TGCAGCGTTGAAGATAAGGGTACTGGAAACACCATATATTTT.